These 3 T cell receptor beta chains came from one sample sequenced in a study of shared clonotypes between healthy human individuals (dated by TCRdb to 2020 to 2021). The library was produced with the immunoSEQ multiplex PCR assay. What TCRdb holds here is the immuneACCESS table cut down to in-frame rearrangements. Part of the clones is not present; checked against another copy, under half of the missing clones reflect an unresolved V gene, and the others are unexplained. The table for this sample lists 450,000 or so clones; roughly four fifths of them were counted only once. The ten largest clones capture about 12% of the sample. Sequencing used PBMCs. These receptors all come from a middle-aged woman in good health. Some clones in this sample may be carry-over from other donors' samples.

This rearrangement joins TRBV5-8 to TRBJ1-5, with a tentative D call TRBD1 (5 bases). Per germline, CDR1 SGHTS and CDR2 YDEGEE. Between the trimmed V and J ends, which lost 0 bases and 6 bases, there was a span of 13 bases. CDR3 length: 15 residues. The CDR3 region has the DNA TGTGCCAGCAGCTTGGCCGCAGGGTTCGGTCAGCCCCAGCATTTT. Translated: CASSLAAGFGQPQHF. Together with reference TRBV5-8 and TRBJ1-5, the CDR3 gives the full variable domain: EAGVTQSPTHLIKTRGQQATLRCSPISGHTSVYWYQQALGLGLQFLLWYDEGEERNRGNFPPRFSGRQFPNYSSELNVNALELEDSALYLCASSLAAGFGQPQHFGDGTRLSIL.

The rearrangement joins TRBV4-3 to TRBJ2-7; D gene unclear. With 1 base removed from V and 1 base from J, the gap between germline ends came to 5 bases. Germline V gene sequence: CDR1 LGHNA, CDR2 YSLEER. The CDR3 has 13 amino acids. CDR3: CASSQGRSYEQYF. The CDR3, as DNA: TGCGCCAGCAGCCAAGGCAGATCCTACGAGCAGTACTTC.

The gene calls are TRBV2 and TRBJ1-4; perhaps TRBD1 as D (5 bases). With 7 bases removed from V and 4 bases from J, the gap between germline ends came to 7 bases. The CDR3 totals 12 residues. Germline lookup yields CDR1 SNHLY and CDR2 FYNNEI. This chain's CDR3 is CASKGLNEKLFF. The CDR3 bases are TGTGCCAGCAAGGGGCTTAATGAAAAACTGTTTTTT.